A selection of T cell receptor beta chains follows, all from one sample in a study of T-cell reconstitution after alpha-beta-depleted transplantation in children. TCRdb fed the PCR reads into MiXCR, producing one record per CDR3 protein. The data hold under 20,000 distinct CDR3 sequences, with 10% to 15% observed a single time. The starting material was PBMCs, mostly from graft donor cells, obtained 60 days after TCRalphabeta/CD19-depleted stem cell transplant. These receptors originate from a female patient between 2 and 15 years old who had a stem cell transplant for congenital amegakaryocytic thrombocytopenia, so the T cells may come from the graft donor. CDR3s include the opening cysteine and the closing phenylalanine or tryptophan. D genes are given only for firm matches. The size field is filled for only some rows; it gives once, few, many or a size class.

CASSLEPGGPLNTEAFF | TGCGCCAGCAGCTTGGAACCGGGGGGTCCCTTGAACACTGAAGCTTTCTTT | TRBJ1-1 | TRBV5-1 | few | -
CASSYSFISHEQYF | TGTGCCAGCAGTTATAGTTTCATATCTCACGAGCAGTACTTC | TRBJ2-7 | TRBV6-5 | many | -
CASSHSRALDPYEQYF | TGCGCCAGCAGCCATTCCAGGGCCCTAGATCCCTACGAGCAGTACTTC | TRBJ2-7 | TRBV5-1 | many | -
CASSSGGRGSDTQYF | TGTGCCAGCAGTTCCGGCGGGAGAGGTTCAGATACGCAGTATTTT | TRBJ2-3 | TRBV12-3/TRBV12-4 | - | TRBD2
CASRFAGTEAFF | TGTGCCAGCAGGTTCGCGGGGACTGAAGCTTTCTTT | TRBJ1-1 | TRBV7-9 | many | -
CASSLMRQGAGELFF | TGTGCCAGCAGCTTAATGAGACAGGGGGCCGGGGAGCTGTTTTTT | TRBJ2-2 | TRBV7-9 | many | TRBD1
CAWNPRTGGPGNEQFF | TGTGCCTGGAACCCTCGGACAGGGGGCCCGGGAAATGAGCAGTTCTTC | TRBJ2-1 | TRBV30 | few | TRBD1
CAISGGARTGGVQDTQYF | TGTGCCATCAGCGGGGGGGCTCGGACAGGGGGCGTTCAAGATACGCAGTATTTT | TRBJ2-3 | TRBV10-3 | many | TRBD1
CASSLLAGASEQFF | TGTGCCAGCAGCTTATTAGCGGGAGCGAGTGAGCAGTTCTTC | TRBJ2-1 | TRBV7-7 | many | TRBD2
CSARDLGGELFF | TGCAGTGCTAGAGATCTCGGCGGGGAGCTGTTTTTT | TRBJ2-2 | TRBV20-1 | many | -
CASSLSLDSMQYF | TGCGCCAGCAGCTTGTCTTTGGATTCGATGCAGTACTTC | TRBJ2-7 | TRBV5-1 | medium-sized | -
CASSRGSTNEQFF | TGTGCCTCCTCTAGAGGTTCGACCAATGAGCAGTTCTTC | TRBJ2-1 | TRBV24-1 | medium-sized | -
CASSLDGTRNTGELFF | TGCGCCAGCAGCTTGGACGGGACAAGGAACACCGGGGAGCTGTTTTTT | TRBJ2-2 | TRBV5-1 | medium-sized | -
CASSNYRDGDTQYF | TGTGCCAGCAGTAACTACAGGGATGGGGATACGCAGTATTTT | TRBJ2-3 | TRBV27 | many | -
CSARDLAGVGNEQFF | TGCAGTGCTAGAGATCTAGCGGGAGTAGGGAATGAGCAGTTCTTC | TRBJ2-1 | TRBV20-1 | medium-sized | TRBD2
CASSPSRTARNEQFF | TGTGCCAGCAGCCCGAGCAGGACAGCCAGAAATGAGCAGTTCTTC | TRBJ2-1 | TRBV9 | - | -
CVAAPVNTGELFF | TGTGTCGCGGCTCCTGTCAACACCGGGGAGCTGTTTTTT | TRBJ2-2 | TRBV28 | many | -
CASSRSRENIQYF | TGTGCCAGCAGCCGGAGCAGGGAAAACATTCAGTACTTC | TRBJ2-4 | TRBV7-9 | medium-sized | -
CASTRRGSSYNEQFF | TGTGCCAGCACCCGTCGCGGTAGCTCCTACAATGAGCAGTTCTTC | TRBJ2-1 | TRBV7-9 | - | -
CARGYGQLSYEQYF | TGTGCCAGGGGCTATGGACAGCTCTCCTACGAGCAGTACTTC | TRBJ2-7 | TRBV5-3 | - | -
CAISDRRNNEKLFF | TGTGCCATCAGTGACCGACGGAATAATGAAAAACTGTTTTTT | TRBJ1-4 | TRBV10-3 | many | -
CASSSTSGSWTDTQYF | TGTGCCAGCAGCTCGACTAGCGGGAGTTGGACAGATACGCAGTATTTT | TRBJ2-3 | TRBV7-6 | many | TRBD2
CASRLAGRRYEQFF | TGTGCCAGCAGACTAGCGGGAAGAAGGTATGAGCAGTTCTTC | TRBJ2-1 | TRBV27 | few | TRBD2
CSVAPTGDGYTF | TGCAGCGTAGCCCCGACAGGGGATGGCTACACCTTC | TRBJ1-2 | TRBV29-1 | many | TRBD1
CASSLGAARASGANVLTF | TGTGCCAGCAGCTTAGGGGCAGCGAGGGCCTCTGGGGCCAACGTCCTGACTTTC | TRBJ2-6 | TRBV11-2 | many | -
CASRLGGLFGRRNTEAFF | TGTGCCAGCAGACTCGGAGGGTTGTTCGGACGCAGGAACACTGAAGCTTTCTTT | TRBJ1-1 | TRBV12-3/TRBV12-4 | many | -
CASSQDLRITDTQYF | TGTGCCAGCAGCCAAGATCTGAGAATCACAGATACGCAGTATTTT | TRBJ2-3 | TRBV4-2 | - | -
CASRRVAGNTIYF | TGTGCCAGCAGGAGGGTAGCTGGAAACACCATATATTTT | TRBJ1-3 | TRBV6-1 | - | -
CASQQGSGGTGELFF | TGCGCCAGCCAACAGGGCTCAGGAGGGACCGGGGAGCTGTTTTTT | TRBJ2-2 | TRBV5-1 | many | -
CASSLGGLNYGYTF | TGTGCCAGCAGCTTAGGGGGCCTTAACTATGGCTACACCTTC | TRBJ1-2 | TRBV7-9 | many | -
CASSPPGTQAGEQYF | TGTGCCAGCAGCCCTCCCGGGACACAGGCAGGGGAGCAGTACTTC | TRBJ2-7 | TRBV7-9 | many | -
CASSFWASGDTGELFF | TGTGCCAGCAGCTTTTGGGCTAGCGGCGACACCGGGGAGCTGTTTTTT | TRBJ2-2 | TRBV11-2 | many | TRBD2
CSVVVTGAHEQYF | TGCAGCGTTGTTGTGACAGGGGCCCACGAGCAGTACTTC | TRBJ2-7 | TRBV29-1 | few | TRBD1
CASSQEAAGLAADEQFF | TGCGCCAGCAGCCAAGAGGCCGCCGGACTAGCGGCAGATGAGCAGTTCTTC | TRBJ2-1 | TRBV4-1 | many | TRBD2
CSASKDYPNEQFF | TGCAGTGCTAGCAAGGACTACCCCAATGAGCAGTTCTTC | TRBJ2-1 | TRBV20-1 | medium-sized | -
CSVREGGHYEQYF | TGCAGCGTTCGTGAGGGAGGACACTACGAGCAGTACTTC | TRBJ2-7 | TRBV29-1 | - | -
CSASRTGFEKLFF | TGCAGTGCTTCCCGGACAGGTTTTGAAAAACTGTTTTTT | TRBJ1-4 | TRBV20-1 | few | TRBD1
CAISEAKLAGTVDTQYF | TGTGCCATCAGTGAGGCGAAACTAGCGGGGACGGTAGATACGCAGTATTTT | TRBJ2-3 | TRBV10-3 | many | TRBD2
CASSYLPVGQFSYNEQFF | TGTGCCAGCAGCTACCTCCCGGTTGGGCAGTTCTCCTACAATGAGCAGTTCTTC | TRBJ2-1 | TRBV11-1 | many | -
CASSVPGRRETQYF | TGTGCCAGCAGTGTTCCGGGGAGACGGGAGACCCAGTACTTC | TRBJ2-5 | TRBV2 | many | -
CASSYTGTEQETQYF | TGTGCCAGCAGCTACACTGGGACGGAACAAGAGACCCAGTACTTC | TRBJ2-5 | TRBV11-2 | many | -
CASRTWIAGHRSYEQYF | TGTGCCAGCAGAACTTGGATTGCAGGACATCGAAGCTACGAGCAGTACTTC | TRBJ2-7 | TRBV5-6 | many | -
CATTRTVNTEAFF | TGTGCCACCACCAGGACAGTGAACACTGAAGCTTTCTTT | TRBJ1-1 | TRBV15 | - | -
CSATTGGTDEQYF | TGCAGTGCTACGACCGGGGGTACCGACGAGCAGTACTTC | TRBJ2-7 | TRBV20-1 | medium-sized | -
CASSLDQNTDTQYF | TGCGCCAGCAGCTTGGACCAGAACACAGATACGCAGTATTTT | TRBJ2-3 | TRBV5-1 | medium-sized | -